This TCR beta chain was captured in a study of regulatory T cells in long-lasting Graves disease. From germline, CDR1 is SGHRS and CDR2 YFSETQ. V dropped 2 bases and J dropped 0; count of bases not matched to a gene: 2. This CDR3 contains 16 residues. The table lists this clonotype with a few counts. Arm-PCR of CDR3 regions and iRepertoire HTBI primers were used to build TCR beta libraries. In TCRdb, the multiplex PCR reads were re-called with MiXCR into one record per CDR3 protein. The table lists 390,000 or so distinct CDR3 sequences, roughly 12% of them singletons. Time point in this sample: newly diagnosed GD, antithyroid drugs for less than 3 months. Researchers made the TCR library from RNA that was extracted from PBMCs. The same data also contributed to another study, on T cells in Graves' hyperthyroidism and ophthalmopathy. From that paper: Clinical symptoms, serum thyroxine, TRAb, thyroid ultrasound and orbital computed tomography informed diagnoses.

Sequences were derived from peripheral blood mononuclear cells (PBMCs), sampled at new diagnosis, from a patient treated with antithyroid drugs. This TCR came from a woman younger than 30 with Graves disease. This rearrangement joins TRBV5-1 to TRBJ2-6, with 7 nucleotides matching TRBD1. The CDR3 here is CASSFGTASGANVLTF. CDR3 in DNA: TGCGCCAGCAGCTTCGGGACAGCCTCTGGGGCCAACGTCCTGACTTTC.